Each of the 19 T cell receptor beta chains below was sequenced from the same sample in a study of shared clonotypes between healthy human individuals (dated by TCRdb to about 2020). The library was obtained by the immunoSEQ multiplex PCR assay. The clones in this table, taken by TCRdb from immuneACCESS, are in-frame only. Not every clone is retained; where verified, under half of the shortfall comes from an unresolved V gene, and the cause of the rest is unknown. A total of 1.5 million to 2.5 million clones appear in this sample, around 96% of them only once. The top ten clonotypes cover 1.2% of the sample. CD8 naive samples were obtained by positive selection for CCR7 among CD45RO-negative cells, yielding a CD45RA+CCR7+ population from which TemRA cells were excluded. What was sequenced was naive CD8+ T cells sorted from blood. The intended sense of this specimen's cell subset or site label: CD45RA+CCR7+. The source of these receptors is a man younger than 35 in good health.

This clone appeared a single time. This sequence joins TRBV30 and TRBJ1-1; D unresolved. Trimming cost V 0 bases and J 1 base, with 9 bases left between them. This CDR3 region has 14 residues. Germline V lookup: CDR1 GTSNPN, CDR2 SVGIG (reference sequence). CDR3: CAWSVLGSNTEAFF. CDR3 sequence (DNA): TGTGCCTGGAGTGTTCTCGGGTCGAACACTGAAGCTTTCTTT.

The chain is built from TRBV27 and TRBJ2-7; 7 nucleotides agree with TRBD1. The junction had 5 bases not matched to a gene; V was cut back by 7 bases and J by 2 bases. This CDR3 comprises 13 residues. CDR1 MNHEY and CDR2 SMNVEV come from the germline V gene (reference sequence). Here the CDR3 DNA reads TGTGCCAGCATTGGGACAGTTACCTACGAGCAGTACTTC. This translates into CASIGTVTYEQYF.

The genes are TRBV4-1 and TRBJ2-2; 7 bases are a match to TRBD2. With 4 bases clipped from V and 0 bases from J, the junction kept 11 bases outside the gene matches. Per germline, CDR1 MGHRA and CDR2 YSYEKL. The CDR3 extends over 18 amino acids. CDR3 loop: CASSPSRGEPANTGELFF. CDR3 nucleotide sequence: TGCGCCAGCAGCCCCTCTCGGGGGGAACCCGCGAACACCGGGGAGCTGTTTTTT.

V gene TRBV11-2 combines with J gene TRBJ1-5; tentative D call: TRBD1 (5 bases). Trimming left V 5 bases short and J 2 bases short, with 13 bases between. Germline-derived CDR1 and CDR2 are SGHAT and FQNNGV. This CDR3 contains 15 residues. CDR3: CASSPGTLRNQPQHF. The DNA of the CDR3 is TGTGCCAGCAGCCCCGGGACTCTTCGCAATCAGCCCCAGCATTTT.

The chain has TRBV27 and TRBJ2-1, with TRBD2 as a possible D gene (6 bases). The CDR3 has 15 residues. The V end lost 6 bases, the J end lost 2 bases, and 14 bases lay between the germline ends. Germline V gives CDR1 MNHEY, CDR2 SMNVEV (reference sequence). In DNA, the CDR3 is TGTGCCAGCAGGGGAGGTCAATCGGCCTACAATGAGCAGTTCTTC. Its protein product is CASRGGQSAYNEQFF.

This clone was seen a single time. The CDR3 DNA reads as TGTGCCAGCAGCGTAGACCTCGGGACAGGGGATTCACCCCTCCACTTT. Amino acids: CASSVDLGTGDSPLHF. This chain joins TRBV9 and TRBJ1-6; 10 nucleotides align to TRBD1. V lost 0 bases, J lost 8 bases, and 5 bases stayed unmatched. CDR1 and CDR2 (germline): SGDLS, YYNGEE. This CDR3 region has 16 residues.

The CDR3 loop is CASSLKAGTHPYNEQFF. The CDR3 bases are TGCGCCAGCAGCCTTAAAGCGGGGACCCACCCCTACAATGAGCAGTTCTTC. The chain couples TRBV4-1 to TRBJ2-1, with 7 nucleotides matching TRBD2. CDR3 length: 17 residues. With V trimmed by 4 bases and J by 2 bases, 11 bases remained unmatched. Germline CDR1 reads MGHRA; CDR2 reads YSYEKL.

The genes are TRBV6-1 and TRBJ2-2, with a possible D match to TRBD2 (5 bases). This CDR3 region has 15 residues. Germline V gives CDR1 MNHNS, CDR2 SASEGT. The V gene lost 5 bases and the J gene lost 3 bases, with 13 bases spanning the gap. CDR3 sequence (DNA): TGTGCCAGCAGTCCGGGGTCTTTCGACACCGGGGAGCTGTTTTTT. It encodes CASSPGSFDTGELFF.

The V gene is TRBV7-9, the J gene TRBJ2-5; 10 bases fit TRBD2. The germline CDR1 and CDR2 sequences are SEHNR and FQNEAQ (reference sequence). This CDR3 is built from 16 residues. V was pared by 2 bases and J by 1 base, with 4 bases of the junction left unmatched. Here the CDR3 reads CASSLYVAGGQETQYF. As DNA, the CDR3 is TGTGCCAGCAGCTTATACGTAGCGGGGGGCCAAGAGACCCAGTACTTC.

V gene TRBV30 combines with J gene TRBJ2-2, with D hard to call. The V gene lost 4 bases and the J gene lost 4 bases, with 10 bases spanning the gap. Germline V lookup: CDR1 GTSNPN, CDR2 SVGIG (reference sequence). The CDR3 is made up of 13 amino acids. The CDR3 bases are TGTGCCTGGAAATTAACAGCCACCGGGGAGCTGTTTTTT. Translated, it gives CAWKLTATGELFF.

The chain joins TRBV5-6 to TRBJ1-1; 8 nucleotides agree with TRBD1. Germline values: CDR1 SGHDT, CDR2 YYEEEE. CDR3 length: 15 amino acids. With V trimmed by 4 bases and J by 0 bases, 5 bases remained unmatched. CDR3 in amino acids: CASSIRTGLNTEAFF. The CDR3 nucleotides read TGTGCCAGCAGCATTCGGACAGGGCTGAACACTGAAGCTTTCTTT.

The chain carries TRBV29-1 and TRBJ2-1, with D uncertain. V gave up 6 bases and J gave up 5 bases, with 5 bases separating them. The CDR3 totals 10 residues. Per the germline V gene, CDR1 is SQVTM and CDR2 is ANQGSEA. CDR3 nucleotides: TGCAGCGTGGCAAACAATGAGCAGTTCTTC. Translating gives CSVANNEQFF.

Details on this clone: Additional DNA sequences in this sample encode the identical CDR3. This rearrangement joins TRBV27 to TRBJ2-3; 9 bases are shared with TRBD2. The CDR3 spans 15 residues. Looked up from germline, CDR1 is MNHEY and CDR2 is SMNVEV (reference sequence). The V and J ends lost 4 bases and 0 bases, in that order; junction bases with no gene match: 2. The CDR3 sequence is CASSSTSGSTDTQYF. CDR3 nucleotide sequence: TGTGCCAGCAGTTCTACTAGCGGGAGCACAGATACGCAGTATTTT.

This clone has just one count. The chain employs TRBV7-9 and TRBJ1-1, with D unclear. V lost 1 base, J lost 7 bases, and 13 bases lay in between. Germline lookup yields CDR1 SEHNR and CDR2 FQNEAQ (reference sequence). The CDR3 is made up of 14 amino acids. This CDR3 is CASSLVQDPHEAFF. In nucleotides, the CDR3 is TGTGCCAGCAGCTTAGTCCAGGACCCTCATGAAGCTTTCTTT.

The chain has TRBV5-8 and TRBJ2-5; 7 bases align to TRBD1. The trim removed 2 bases at V and 4 bases at J, leaving 2 bases unmatched. The CDR3 is 13 residues long. Germline V CDR1 and CDR2: SGHTS, YDEGEE. The CDR3 region is CASSFEGAETQYF. As DNA, the CDR3 is TGTGCCAGCAGCTTCGAGGGGGCAGAGACCCAGTACTTC.

The chain combines TRBV5-4 with TRBJ2-1, with D possibly matching TRBD2 (5 bases). CDR3 length equals 15 residues. Trimming removed 3 bases at V and 0 bases at J, with 10 bases between. Germline lookup yields CDR1 SGHNT and CDR2 YYREEE (reference sequence). The CDR3 nucleotides are TGTGCCAGCAGCTACGGACTCGACTCCTACAATGAGCAGTTCTTC. Its translation is CASSYGLDSYNEQFF.

The rearrangement links TRBV2 to TRBJ2-7; D is perhaps TRBD2 (6 bases). V lost 3 bases to trimming and J lost 0 bases, with 15 bases between them. The CDR3 length is 16 residues. Germline CDR1 SNHLY, CDR2 FYNNEI. The DNA for the CDR3 is TGTGCCAGCAGTGACAGTCTAGCGACGAGCTCCTACGAGCAGTACTTC. Translated, it gives CASSDSLATSSYEQYF.

The chain uses TRBV9 and TRBJ1-2, with 10 bases lining up with TRBD1. From germline, CDR1 is SGDLS and CDR2 YYNGEE. V dropped 3 bases and J dropped 8; count of bases not matched to a gene: 4. The CDR3 contains 13 residues. The DNA for the CDR3 is TGTGCCAGCAGCGCCGGGGACAGGGGAGGCTACACCTTC. Translating gives CASSAGDRGGYTF.

As to this clone: Other DNA sequences in this specimen translate into the identical CDR3. The V gene is TRBV30, the J gene TRBJ2-7; the D is unclear. CDR3 length: 13 amino acids. Germline V gene data show CDR1 as GTSNPN and CDR2 as SVGIG (reference sequence). The ends were cut back, 0 bases at V and 2 bases at J, with 8 bases in the middle. The CDR3 region is CAWSVDRAYEQYF. The DNA for the CDR3 is TGTGCCTGGAGTGTAGATAGAGCCTACGAGCAGTACTTC.